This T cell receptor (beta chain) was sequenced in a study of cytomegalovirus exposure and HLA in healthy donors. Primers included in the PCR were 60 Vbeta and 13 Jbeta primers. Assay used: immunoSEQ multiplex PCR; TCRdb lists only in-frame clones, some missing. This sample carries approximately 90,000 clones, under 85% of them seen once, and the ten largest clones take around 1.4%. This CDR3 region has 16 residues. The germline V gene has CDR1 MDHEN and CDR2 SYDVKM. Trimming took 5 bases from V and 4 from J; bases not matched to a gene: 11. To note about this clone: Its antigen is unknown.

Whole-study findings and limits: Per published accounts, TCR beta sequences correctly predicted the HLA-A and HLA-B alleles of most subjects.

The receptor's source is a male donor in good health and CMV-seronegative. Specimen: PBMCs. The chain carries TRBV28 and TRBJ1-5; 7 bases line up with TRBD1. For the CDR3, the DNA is TGTGCCAGCAGTGGAAGCCGGGACAGTTTTAATCAGCCCCAGCATTTT. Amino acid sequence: CASSGSRDSFNQPQHF.